This TCR beta chain derives from a study of cytomegalovirus exposure and HLA in healthy donors. Findings and caveats of the study: An analysis that was carried out later associated some 17,000 TCR beta sequences with HLA alleles at 0.05 false discovery rate. Across donors, most TCRs were seen rarely, yet some public ones were widespread.

Germline lookup yields CDR1 SQVTM and CDR2 ANQGSEA. The V gene lost 5 bases and the J gene lost 0 bases, with 11 bases spanning the gap. This CDR3 has 14 amino acids. A multiplex PCR was run with 60 Vbeta primers and 13 Jbeta primers. Profiled with immunoSEQ multiplex PCR; TCRdb holds only in-frame clones, not every one. Among about 140,000 clones listed, around 76% were seen once. In the case of this clone: As yet, its antigen is unknown.

Sample: PBMCs. The gene calls are TRBV29-1 and TRBJ1-3; possibly TRBD1 for D (6 bases). The receptor was isolated from a man younger than 35 in good health and CMV-seronegative. The CDR3 bases are TGCAGCGTTCTGGGGGCTAGCTCTGGAAACACCATATATTTT. Protein product: CSVLGASSGNTIYF. Based on the CDR3 plus reference TRBV29-1 and TRBJ1-3, the full variable domain is SAVISQKPSRDICQRGTSLTIQCQVDSQVTMMFWYRQQPGQSLTLIATANQGSEATYESGFVIDKFPISRPNLTFSTLTVSNMSPEDSSIYLCSVLGASSGNTIYFGEGSWLTVV.